These 19 T cell receptor beta chains were sequenced from one sample in a study of T cells after yellow fever vaccination. MiXCR was run by TCRdb on the 5' RACE reads, yielding one entry per CDR3 protein. The sample carries 300,000 to 400,000 distinct CDR3 sequences, roughly an eighth recorded once. The sample consisted of CD4+ T cells sorted from PBMCs, taken 15 days after the yellow fever booster vaccination. Every receptor here comes from a man aged 18-30 years who received the YFV17D yellow fever vaccine.

This clonotype showed up many times. The J gene is TRBJ2-4, the V gene TRBV4-3; 8 bases agree with TRBD1. Losses at the gene ends were 2 bases for V and 7 bases for J; bases not matched to a gene: 7. There are 15 residues in the CDR3. Germline V gene lookup returns CDR1 LGHNA and CDR2 YSLEER. CDR3 in DNA: TGCGCCAGCAGCCAACGCCAGGGGGCCGGGAACATTCAGTACTTC. It is translated as CASSQRQGAGNIQYF.

The chain couples TRBV5-4 to TRBJ2-3, with D possibly called TRBD1 or TRBD2 (6 bases each). CDR1 and CDR2 (germline): SGHNT, YYREEE (reference sequence). CDR3 length: 15 amino acids. V was pared by 6 bases and J by 5 bases, with 19 bases between. CDR3 amino acids: CASTPGGSGKDTQYF. Here the CDR3 DNA reads TGTGCCAGCACCCCCGGGGGCAGCGGAAAAGATACGCAGTATTTT.

This clonotype was seen a handful of times. This chain links TRBV24-1 with TRBJ2-2; 7 nucleotides align to TRBD1. CDR1 and CDR2 (germline): KGHDR, SFDVKD. The CDR3 is 15 residues long. J lost 2 bases, V lost 3 bases, and 2 bases had no gene match. The CDR3 loop is CATSDNRGNTGELFF. In DNA, the CDR3 is TGTGCCACCAGTGATAACAGGGGAAACACCGGGGAGCTGTTTTTT.

The sample holds a few counts of this clonotype. This sequence joins TRBV6-5 and TRBJ1-4, with D possibly matching TRBD1 (5 bases). V was pared by 7 bases and J by 9 bases, with 15 bases between. This CDR3 region has 13 residues. The germline V gene has CDR1 MNHEY and CDR2 SVGAGI. The CDR3, as DNA: TGTGCCAGCATGGAGGGGCAGCGGCAAAAACTGTTTTTT. Translating gives CASMEGQRQKLFF.

This clonotype was detected a few times. This sequence joins TRBV7-9 and TRBJ1-2, with TRBD1 identical over 7 bases. After removal of 3 bases from V and 3 bases from J, the junction contained 1 base not matched to a gene. CDR3 size: 13 residues. CDR1 is SEHNR, CDR2 FQNEAQ, per germline (reference sequence). CDR3 sequence: CASSFGQDYGYTF. In DNA form, the CDR3 reads TGTGCCAGCAGCTTCGGACAGGACTATGGCTACACCTTC.

There are a few counts of this clonotype. The CDR3 protein is CASREGATYEQYV. In nucleotides, the CDR3 is TGTGCCAGCAGGGAAGGGGCAACCTACGAGCAGTACGTC. The rearrangement links TRBV6-5 to TRBJ2-7; TRBD1 might be the D (5 bases). CDR1 MNHEY and CDR2 SVGAGI come from the germline V gene. This CDR3 contains 13 residues. Trimming took 6 bases from V and 2 from J, leaving 11 bases between them.

This clonotype has just a few counts. The chain's CDR3 is CASSWAPPDTQYF. In DNA, the CDR3 is TGTGCCAGCAGCTGGGCCCCCCCCGATACGCAGTATTTT. The rearrangement links TRBV11-2 to TRBJ2-3; no reliable D call. The V gene's germline CDR1 is SGHAT and CDR2 FQNNGV. Trimming pared 4 bases from V and 6 bases from J, leaving 11 bases between. CDR3 length: 13 amino acids.

This clonotype was seen a handful of times. The rearrangement uses TRBV6-5 and TRBJ1-6, with D unresolved. In germline, CDR1 is MNHEY, CDR2 SVGAGI. The ends were cut back, 6 bases at V and 0 bases at J, with 9 bases in the middle. The CDR3 has 15 amino acids. CDR3 residues: CASSRRASYNSPLHF. In DNA form, the CDR3 reads TGTGCCAGCAGCAGACGGGCCTCCTATAATTCACCCCTCCACTTT.

This chain links TRBV7-3 with TRBJ1-2; D ambiguous. Trimming took off 2 bases at V and 2 bases at J, with 12 bases between the two ends. This CDR3 spans 15 amino acids. CDR1 and CDR2 (germline): SGHTA, FQGTGA. The CDR3 here is CASSLSAGPNYGYTF. CDR3 in DNA: TGTGCCAGCAGCTTATCTGCAGGACCCAACTATGGCTACACCTTC.

The rearrangement uses TRBV27 and TRBJ2-7, with TRBD1 identical over 7 bases. The CDR3 runs 15 residues. Losses at the gene ends were 0 bases for V and 5 bases for J; bases not matched to a gene: 7. In germline, CDR1 is MNHEY, CDR2 SMNVEV (reference sequence). The CDR3, as DNA: TGTGCCAGCAGTTTATCGCGTGACAGGGACCACGAGCAGTACGTC. Translation: CASSLSRDRDHEQYV.

The V and J genes are TRBV9 and TRBJ1-3; no clear D. This CDR3 is built from 15 residues. The germline V gene has CDR1 SGDLS and CDR2 YYNGEE. Trimming stripped 2 bases from V and 0 bases from J, with 9 bases between. The CDR3 sequence is CASSVAGPSGNTIYF. The CDR3 DNA reads as TGTGCCAGCAGCGTCGCAGGCCCCTCTGGAAACACCATATATTTT.

This clonotype appeared a few times. In DNA form, the CDR3 reads TGCTCGACTAGCGGGGGAGATACGCAGTATTTT. It specifies CSTSGGDTQYF. This chain connects TRBV20-1 to TRBJ2-3, with 12 positions matching TRBD2. This CDR3 region has 11 residues. Germline CDR1 is DFQATT and CDR2 is SNEGSKA (reference sequence).

The chain recombines TRBV28 with TRBJ1-2; TRBD1 matches 8 bases. This CDR3 is built from 15 residues. Germline CDR1 is MDHEN and CDR2 is SYDVKM. The ends lost 5 bases at V and 3 bases at J; junction bases unmatched: 8. The CDR3 loop reads CASSLRAGGDYGYTF. The CDR3 DNA sequence: TGTGCCAGCAGTCTCAGGGCAGGGGGCGACTATGGCTACACCTTC.

Ten or more counts support this clonotype. The rearrangement links TRBV21-1 to TRBJ2-7. TRBV21-1 is flagged as a pseudogene. The CDR3 is made up of 15 amino acids. CDR3 residues: CASSKFVCRRFEQYV. CDR3 DNA: TGTGCCAGCAGCAAATTCGTTTGTCGCCGTTTCGAGCAGTACGTC.

V and J are TRBV6-5 and TRBJ1-2; D not resolved. The CDR3 has 15 residues. The germline CDR1 and CDR2 sequences are MNHEY and SVGAGI. Trimming cost V 5 bases and J 0 bases, with 13 bases left between them. The CDR3 spells CASSPYRGTNYGYTF. The CDR3 DNA is TGTGCCAGCAGTCCCTATCGAGGGACTAACTATGGCTACACCTTC.

This chain uses TRBV12-3 or TRBV12-4 with TRBJ2-3; D is perhaps TRBD1 (6 bases). The V end was cut by 4 bases, the J end by 0 bases, with 17 bases between. This CDR3 has 17 residues. CDR3 DNA: TGTGCCAGCAGTTCCATACAGGGTTCCGCTAGCACAGATACGCAGTATTTT. It codes for CASSSIQGSASTDTQYF.

This clonotype was detected only a few times. The chain recombines TRBV7-6 with TRBJ2-6; TRBD1 aligns across 7 bases. The germline gives CDR1 SGHVS, CDR2 FNYEAQ. The CDR3 is 16 amino acids. Trimming cost V 0 bases and J 4 bases; bases outside gene matches: 3. The DNA of the CDR3 is TGTGCCAGCAGCTTAGCCACAGGGGCCGGGGCCAACGTCCTGACTTTC. This encodes CASSLATGAGANVLTF.

The rearrangement uses TRBV11-2 and TRBJ2-7; no reliable D call. Germline V gene data show CDR1 as SGHAT and CDR2 as FQNNGV. The CDR3 extends over 14 amino acids. Trimming shortened V by 1 base and J by 4 bases, and 11 bases separated the two germline ends. The CDR3 DNA follows: TGTGCCAGCAGCTTAGTAACCCCTCGGTACGAGCAGTACGTC. Protein sequence: CASSLVTPRYEQYV.

The chain links TRBV20-1 to TRBJ2-3; no clear D gene. V was trimmed by 6 bases and J by 2 bases, leaving 15 bases between them. This CDR3 spans 14 amino acids. Germline V CDR1 and CDR2: DFQATT, SNEGSKA (reference sequence). The CDR3 region is CSAPSDPFTDTQYF. As DNA, the CDR3 is TGCAGTGCCCCGTCAGACCCCTTCACAGATACGCAGTATTTT.